The present TCR beta chain was sequenced within a study of T cells in Graves' hyperthyroidism and ophthalmopathy. The study's findings and limits: Stable hyperthyroidism was separated from ophthalmopathy by a model based on 13 V-J features.

Each diagnosis was grounded in clinical symptoms, serum thyroxine and TRAb, thyroid ultrasound, and orbital computed tomography. Trimming took off 5 bases at V and 5 bases at J, with 16 bases between the two ends. CDR3 length: 15 residues. Germline assignment: CDR1 MGHRA and CDR2 YSYEKL. This clonotype appeared many times. The antigen remains undetermined. TCR beta CDR3 regions were amplified from RNA. First-round RT-PCR targeting the TCR CDR3 was performed with the HTBI primer set. TCRdb recomputed calls from the multiplex PCR reads with MiXCR, one row per CDR3 protein. The sample has about half a million distinct CDR3 sequences, roughly a quarter seen once.

The TCR sequence derives from a woman aged 25 to 45 with Graves' ophthalmopathy. V usage is TRBV4-1 and J usage is TRBJ1-5; maybe TRBD1 (5 bases). The source material was blood. The CDR3 nucleotides are TGCGCCAGCAGCGAGCGGGTCCCGGGGGATCAGCCCCAGCATTTT. It is translated as CASSERVPGDQPQHF.